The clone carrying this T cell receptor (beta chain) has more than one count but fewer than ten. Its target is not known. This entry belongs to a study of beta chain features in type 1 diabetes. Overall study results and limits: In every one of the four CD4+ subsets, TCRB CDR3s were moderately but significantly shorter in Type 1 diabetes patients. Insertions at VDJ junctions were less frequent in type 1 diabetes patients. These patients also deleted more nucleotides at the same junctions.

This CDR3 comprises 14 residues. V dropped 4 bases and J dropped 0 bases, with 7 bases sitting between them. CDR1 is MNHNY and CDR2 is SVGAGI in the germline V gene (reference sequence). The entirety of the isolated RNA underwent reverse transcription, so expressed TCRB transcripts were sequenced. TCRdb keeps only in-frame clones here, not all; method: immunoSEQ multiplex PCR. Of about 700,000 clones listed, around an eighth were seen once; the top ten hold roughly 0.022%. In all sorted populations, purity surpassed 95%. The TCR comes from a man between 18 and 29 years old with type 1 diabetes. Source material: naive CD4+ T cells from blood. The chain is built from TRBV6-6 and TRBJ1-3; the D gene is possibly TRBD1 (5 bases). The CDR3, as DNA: TGTGCCAGCAGTTCAGGGAGCTCTGGAAACACCATATATTTT. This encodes CASSSGSSGNTIYF.